This T cell receptor (beta chain) is from a study of T cells in Graves' hyperthyroidism and ophthalmopathy. RNA transcripts provided the source from which TCR beta CDR3 regions were amplified. In the first-round RT-PCR of the TCR CDR3, the HTBI primer set was used. TCRdb reanalysed the multiplex PCR reads using MiXCR and keeps one entry per CDR3 protein. The sample lists around 450,000 distinct CDR3 sequences, approximately 15% occurring once. Germline V CDR1 and CDR2: DFQATT, SNEGSKA (reference sequence). Unmatched junction bases numbered 7, after V lost 0 bases and J lost 9 bases. The CDR3 is 14 residues long. Patients aged 18 to 65 had newly diagnosed hyperthyroidism that had lasted under 2 months.

The receptor comes from a young woman with Graves' hyperthyroidism. Sequencing input: blood. The chain employs TRBV20-1 and TRBJ2-1; TRBD1 agrees at 8 bases. CDR3 region: CSARDIQGASEQFF. The CDR3 coding sequence is TGCAGTGCTAGAGATATCCAGGGGGCTAGTGAGCAGTTCTTC.